Listed below are T cell receptor beta chains from one sample, sequenced in a study of blood T cell repertoires in COVID-19. Repertoires were generated with immunoSEQ multiplex PCR, while TCRdb's copy carries only in-frame clones and drops some. The sample comprises some 64,000 clones, around 65% of which are singletons, and 51% rests with the top ten. The material sequenced was PBMCs or T cells enriched from blood (not recorded which). The receptors come from a woman aged 55 to 70 who had been exposed to COVID-19. Both conserved end residues are part of each CDR3. The order of the fields is V gene, J gene, D gene, CDR3 protein, CDR3 DNA. The D gene is left open where the match is weak.

>TRBV21-1|TRBJ2-3|.
CASSKGRSGLAGHTDTQYF
TGTGCCAGCAGCAAAGGAAGGAGCGGACTAGCGGGGCACACAGATACGCAGTATTTT
>TRBV19|TRBJ1-4|.
CASSISGLGEKLFF
TGTGCCAGTAGTATCAGCGGGCTGGGAGAAAAACTGTTTTTT
>TRBV5-1|TRBJ2-3|TRBD2
CASRLAGGTDTQYF
TGCGCCAGTCGATTAGCGGGAGGCACAGATACGCAGTATTTT
>TRBV6-5|TRBJ2-2|.
CASKIGTGELFF
TGTGCCAGCAAAATCGGCACCGGGGAGCTGTTTTTT
>TRBV14|TRBJ2-3|.
CASSQEGQPTDTQYF
TGTGCCAGCAGCCAAGAAGGACAGCCCACAGATACGCAGTATTTT
>TRBV4-3|TRBJ2-7|.
CASSQGPAGQYF
TGCGCCAGCAGCCAAGGCCCGGCGGGGCAGTACTTC
>TRBV4-3|TRBJ1-2|.
CASSQNLQGNYGYTF
TGCGCCAGCAGCCAAAACCTTCAGGGTAACTATGGCTACACCTTC
>TRBV30|TRBJ2-7|.
CAWSVGGSYEQYF
TGTGCCTGGAGTGTCGGGGGAAGCTACGAGCAGTACTTC
>TRBV7-2|TRBJ1-5|.
CASSFSEGEPQHF
TGTGCCAGCAGCTTCTCTGAGGGGGAGCCCCAGCATTTT
>TRBV6-5|TRBJ1-2|TRBD1
CASTRDSYGYTF
TGTGCCAGCACCCGGGACAGCTATGGCTACACCTTC
>TRBV27|TRBJ2-6|TRBD1
CASRTGGVGANVLTF
TGTGCCAGCAGAACAGGGGGCGTGGGGGCCAACGTCCTGACTTTC
>TRBV2|TRBJ2-4|TRBD2
CASSDTAGAGNIQYF
TGTGCCAGCAGTGATACAGCGGGAGCGGGAAACATTCAGTACTTC
>TRBV14|TRBJ2-2|TRBD1
CASSEGQGFPGELFF
TGTGCCAGCAGCGAGGGACAGGGGTTCCCCGGGGAGCTGTTTTTT
>TRBV7-9|TRBJ2-3|TRBD1
CASSPGQGSTDTQYF
TGTGCCAGCAGCCCGGGACAGGGAAGCACAGATACGCAGTATTTT